This T cell receptor (beta chain) was found in a study of shared clonotypes between healthy human individuals (dated by TCRdb to about 2020). In the study overall: A few men and a couple of women, aged 18 to 49 years, made up the cohort. For each donor, three plates each were used for CD4 naive and CD4 memory, two plates were used for CD8 naive, and one plate was used for CD8 memory. Blood TCR repertoires of 5 or 6 healthy adults were deeply sequenced to estimate repertoire size and the extent of clonotype sharing between individuals. Libraries were prepared and TCR repertoires were sequenced by different laboratories using diverse techniques, in order to increase sequencing depth and limit assay-specific biases. Leukapheresis yielded between about 0.85 and 9.5 billion PBMCs per donor.

Healthy HIV-negative adults with no recently reported acute infections or vaccinations were included as donors. Only Caucasian adults living in Nashville, Tennessee, USA were represented among the donors. CD4+ T cells were enriched through magnetic negative selection, after which naive cells were positively selected on CD45RA and the remaining negative fraction served as the memory subset. Blood was obtained by leukapheresis, after which PBMCs were separated by Ficoll-Histopaque density gradient centrifugation and cryopreserved in liquid nitrogen vapor phase. Purity and quantity of every magnetically sorted T cell population were checked by analytical flow cytometry. Genomic DNA was isolated from each sorted fraction and quantified by UV absorbance on a Nanodrop 2000c. Using the deep immunoSEQ assay, TCR CDR3 regions were amplified from genomic DNA by multiplex PCR. Extracted genomic DNA from each cell subset was distributed evenly across all wells of several immunoSEQ 96-well plates, and each plate was treated as a replicate. For sorted subsets, each replicate PCR was loaded with 150 to 250 ng genomic DNA, equivalent to approximately 33,000 T cell genomes. The purified libraries were quantified using a Qubit 3.0 fluorometer, sized with a Bioanalyzer 2100, and then quantified again using the KAPA Library Quantification kit. Each immunoSEQ 96-well plate was sequenced on its own single-read 150-cycle Illumina NextSeq 550 flow cell. On the authors' methods: Because the immunoSEQ output included only junctional sequences and no quality scores, the filtering could not be the same as the filtering used for full-length reads. To assign V/J genes and CDR3, sequences were annotated against IMGT germline references using PyIR, a Python wrapper for IgBLAST v1.9. Reads were removed for weak V/J assignments (E-value above 1e-6), missing CDR3, stop codons, out-of-frame junctions, or ambiguous translated residues. V3J clonotypes were defined as sequences sharing the same inferred V gene, J gene, and CDR3 amino acid sequence. Percentage overlap between repertoires was calculated by dividing the number of shared unique clonotypes by the size of the smaller repertoire. Richness of each repertoire was evaluated using RTK rarefaction, the Chao1 estimator, and Recon v2.1 estimates of unobserved clonotypes. OLGA was used to compute generation probabilities for all TCRbeta clonotypes that the gDNA method yielded from a handful of donors. Here the immuneACCESS table is served through TCRdb, limited to in-frame sequences with V and J called. Missing clones are a known gap in these copies; in checked studies unresolved V genes cover under half, and the rest lacks a known reason. V, J and clone size are taken as reported in that table, and D and trimming were inferred from the DNA itself. Within this sample are more than 1 million clones, with about 80% of them counted one time only. The ten largest clonotypes hold 0.5% to 0.6% of the sample.

The study at large found these results: Sampling was restricted to blood, and TCR repertoires in tissue are likely to differ from TCR repertoires in blood. The genetic and exposure-history diversity represented was limited by the small number of donors. Incomplete sequencing was indicated by rarefaction of sorted-subset datasets, despite the large sequencing depth. Pairwise subsampling led to the expectation that sequencing depth would affect the degree of clonotype sharing among donors. Larger estimated clonotype richness was generally found for naive subsets than for memory subsets. When a handful of donors were compared, the shared fraction of clonotypes was roughly 5% for naive CD4, roughly 3.4% for naive CD8, about 2.4% for memory CD4, and 0.4% for memory CD8. Compared with non-shared clonotypes, clonotypes shared by all four sorted-subset donors had higher generation probabilities.

About this clone: Its antigen is unknown. There are no base qualities to consult, and no much larger clone falls within one base.

The CDR3 measures 14 amino acids from cysteine to phenylalanine. Only the CDR3 portion is preserved as DNA: 42 bases, with reading frame beginning at the first base. Reading the germline V gene (reference sequence) gives CDR1 SGHNT and CDR2 YYREEE. Deletion took 1 base off V and 0 bases off J, with a span of 7 bases between the germline ends. Material: memory CD4+ T cells from PBMCs. In the paper's terms, the cell subset or site label means: CD45RA-negative fraction. The origin of this receptor is a man younger than 30 in good health. Some clones in this sample may be carry-over from other donors' samples. The rearranged chain carries TRBV5-4 and TRBJ1-1; TRBD1 is a weak D gene call, 6 bases matching. The CDR3: CASSLRDMNTEAFF. DNA sequence: TGTGCCAGCAGCTTGCGGGACATGAACACTGAAGCTTTCTTT.